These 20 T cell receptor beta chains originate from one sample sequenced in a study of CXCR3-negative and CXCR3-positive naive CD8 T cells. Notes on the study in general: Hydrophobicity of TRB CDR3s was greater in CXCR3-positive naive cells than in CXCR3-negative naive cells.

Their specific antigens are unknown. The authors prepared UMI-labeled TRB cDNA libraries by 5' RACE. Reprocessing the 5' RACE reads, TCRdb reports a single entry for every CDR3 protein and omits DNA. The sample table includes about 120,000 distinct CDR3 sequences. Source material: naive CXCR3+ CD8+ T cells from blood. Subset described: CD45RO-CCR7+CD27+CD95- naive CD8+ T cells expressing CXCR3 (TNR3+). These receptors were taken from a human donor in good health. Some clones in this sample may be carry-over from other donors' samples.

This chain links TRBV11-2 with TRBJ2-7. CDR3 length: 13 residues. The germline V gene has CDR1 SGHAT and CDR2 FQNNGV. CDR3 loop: CASSLPGPYEQYF.

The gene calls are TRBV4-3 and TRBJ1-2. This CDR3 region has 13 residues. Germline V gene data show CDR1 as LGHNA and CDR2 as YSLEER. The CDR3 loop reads CASSQSEVYGYTF.

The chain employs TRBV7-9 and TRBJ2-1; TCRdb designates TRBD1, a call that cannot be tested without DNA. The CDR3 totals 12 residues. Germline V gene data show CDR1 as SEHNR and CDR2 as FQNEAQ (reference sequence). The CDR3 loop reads CASSPPWDEQFF.

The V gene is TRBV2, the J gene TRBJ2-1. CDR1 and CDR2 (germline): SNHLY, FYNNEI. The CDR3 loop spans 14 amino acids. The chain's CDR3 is CASLGKRPYNEQFF.

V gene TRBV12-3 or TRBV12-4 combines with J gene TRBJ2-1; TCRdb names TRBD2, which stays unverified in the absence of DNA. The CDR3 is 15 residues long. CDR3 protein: CASIYGSGSYNEQFF.

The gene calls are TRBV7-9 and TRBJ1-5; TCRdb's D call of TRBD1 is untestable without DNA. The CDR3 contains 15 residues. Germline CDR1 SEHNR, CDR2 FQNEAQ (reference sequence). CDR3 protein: CASSLARADNQPQHF.

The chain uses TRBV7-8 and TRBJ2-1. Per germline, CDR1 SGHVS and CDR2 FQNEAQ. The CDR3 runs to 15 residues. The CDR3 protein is CASSLEVVRYNEQFF.

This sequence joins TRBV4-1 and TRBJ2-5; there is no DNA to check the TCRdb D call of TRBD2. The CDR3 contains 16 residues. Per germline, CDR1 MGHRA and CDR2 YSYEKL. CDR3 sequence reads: CASSQLVGRVGETQYF.

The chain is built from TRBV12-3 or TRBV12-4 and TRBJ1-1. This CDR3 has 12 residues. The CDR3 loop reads CASSFGSVEAFF.

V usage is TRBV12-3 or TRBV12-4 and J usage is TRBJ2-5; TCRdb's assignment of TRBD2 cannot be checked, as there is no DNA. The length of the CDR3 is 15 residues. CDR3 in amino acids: CASSLGLAGYETQYF.

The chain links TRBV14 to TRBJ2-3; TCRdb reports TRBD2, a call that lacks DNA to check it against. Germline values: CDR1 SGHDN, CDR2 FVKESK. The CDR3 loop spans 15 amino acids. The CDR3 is CASSLLAGSTDTQYF.

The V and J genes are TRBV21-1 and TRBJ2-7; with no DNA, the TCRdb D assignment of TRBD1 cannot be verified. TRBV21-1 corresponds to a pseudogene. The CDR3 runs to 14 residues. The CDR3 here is CASSRQGFSYEQYF.

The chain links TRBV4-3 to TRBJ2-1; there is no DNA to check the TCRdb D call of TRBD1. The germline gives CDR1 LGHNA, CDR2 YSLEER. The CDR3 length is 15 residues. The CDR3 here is CASSQEELGAHEQFF.

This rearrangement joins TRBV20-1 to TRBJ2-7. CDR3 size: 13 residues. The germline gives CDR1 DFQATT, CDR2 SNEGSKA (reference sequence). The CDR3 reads CSARDPKTYEQYF.

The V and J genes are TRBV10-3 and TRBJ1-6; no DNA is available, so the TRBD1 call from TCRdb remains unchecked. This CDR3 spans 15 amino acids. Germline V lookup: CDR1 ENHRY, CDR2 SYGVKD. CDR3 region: CAIRTRDRGDSPLHF.

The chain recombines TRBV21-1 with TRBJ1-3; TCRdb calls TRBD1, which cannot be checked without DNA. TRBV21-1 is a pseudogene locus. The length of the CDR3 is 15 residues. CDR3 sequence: CASSKRLGSPDTIYF.

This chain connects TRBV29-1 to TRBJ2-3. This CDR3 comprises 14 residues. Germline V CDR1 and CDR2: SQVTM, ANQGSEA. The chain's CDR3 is CSLVRASGTDTQYF.

The CDR3 spells CASVLEAPGCQYF. The gene calls are TRBV12-3 or TRBV12-4 and TRBJ2-4; TCRdb reports TRBD1, a call that lacks DNA to check it against. The CDR3 totals 13 residues.

This chain's CDR3 is CASSQEGTESYEQYF. The chain is built from TRBV12-3 or TRBV12-4 and TRBJ2-7; as DNA is missing, the TRBD1 call by TCRdb cannot be tested. This CDR3 region has 15 residues.

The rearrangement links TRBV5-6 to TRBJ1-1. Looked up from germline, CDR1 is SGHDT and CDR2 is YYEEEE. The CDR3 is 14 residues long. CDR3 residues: CASSLERVNTEAFF.